This TCR beta chain was captured by sequencing in a study of blood T cell repertoires in COVID-19. Study at large: Donors in the United States, Italy and Spain gave samples during acute or convalescent COVID-19. Sample material is recorded as cDNA or gDNA derived from T cells, B-cell-depleted T cells, or PBMCs.

Generated by immunoSEQ multiplex PCR, the TCRdb table keeps only in-frame clones and is missing some. Of roughly 230,000 clones listed, about 83% are singletons. The germline CDR1 and CDR2 sequences are SGHDT and YYEEEE. This CDR3 contains 18 residues. V was pared by 0 bases and J by 0 bases, with 6 bases of the junction left unmatched. The rearrangement uses TRBV5-6 and TRBJ2-1; 10 nucleotides agree with TRBD2. The material sequenced was peripheral blood. The TCR was taken from a human donor in a cohort sampled during active COVID-19. The CDR3 sequence: CASSLGGLALSSYNEQFF. DNA for the CDR3: TGTGCCAGCAGCTTGGGGGGACTAGCGCTAAGCTCCTACAATGAGCAGTTCTTC.